The 27 T cell receptor beta chains below come from one sample, sequenced in a study of shared clonotypes between healthy human individuals. TCRdb keeps only in-frame clones here, not all; method: immunoSEQ multiplex PCR. The sample holds roughly 120,000 clones; around 71% are singletons and the top ten take around 23%. The source material was memory CD8+ T cells sorted from blood. The subset is: CD45RO+ cells pooled with CCR7-negative TemRA cells. The source of these receptors is a woman in her twenties or thirties in good health.

V is TRBV18 and J is TRBJ2-5; TRBD2 matches 12 bases. The trim removed 0 bases at V and 4 bases at J, leaving 9 bases unmatched. Germline CDR1 is KGHSH and CDR2 is LQKENI. CDR3 length: 18 residues. The CDR3 loop is CASSPPWTSGTWRETQYF. CDR3 nucleotides: TGTGCCAGCTCACCACCGTGGACTAGCGGGACTTGGCGAGAGACCCAGTACTTC.

The chain has TRBV13 and TRBJ2-7; TRBD2 matches 8 bases. The CDR3 runs 16 residues. V lost 5 bases to trimming and J lost 5 bases; unmatched junction nucleotides: 14. Germline values: CDR1 PRHDT, CDR2 FYEKMQ (reference sequence). The CDR3 region has the DNA TGTGCCAGCAGCGGACAAGCCAGCGGGAGACTGGACGAGCAGTACTTC. Translated, it gives CASSGQASGRLDEQYF. The whole variable domain, remainder taken from reference TRBV13 and TRBJ2-7, is AAGVIQSPRHLIKEKRETATLKCYPIPRHDTVYWYQQGPGQDPQFLISFYEKMQSDKGSIPDRFSAQQFSDYHSELNMSSLELGDSALYFCASSGQASGRLDEQYFGPGTRLTVT.

The chain combines TRBV2 with TRBJ2-3; 11 nucleotides match TRBD2. V shed 6 bases and J 5 bases; nucleotides not matched to a gene: 7. The germline CDR1 and CDR2 sequences are SNHLY and FYNNEI. The CDR3 length is 15 residues. The CDR3 spells CASRHLAGGLDTQYF. As DNA, the CDR3 is TGTGCCAGCAGACACCTAGCGGGAGGACTAGATACGCAGTATTTT.

The V and J genes are TRBV5-1 and TRBJ1-4, with 8 bases aligning to TRBD1. Germline trimming cut 0 bases from V and 5 bases from J; bases unmatched to any gene: 9. The CDR3 consists of 17 residues. Germline values: CDR1 SGHRS, CDR2 YFSETQ. The CDR3 protein is CASSLGGPGQVNEKLFF. CDR3 in DNA: TGCGCCAGCAGCTTGGGGGGCCCGGGACAGGTGAATGAAAAACTGTTTTTT.

V is TRBV14 and J is TRBJ1-2, with TRBD1 as a possible D gene (5 bases). The CDR3 has 13 amino acids. Germline V gene sequence: CDR1 SGHDN, CDR2 FVKESK. The V end was cut by 2 bases, the J end by 2 bases, with 6 bases between. CDR3 protein: CASSQQGNYGYTF. CDR3 sequence (DNA): TGTGCCAGCAGCCAACAGGGAAACTATGGCTACACCTTC.

The chain employs TRBV6-4 and TRBJ2-2, with 7 bases aligning to TRBD2. V dropped 0 bases and J dropped 5; count of bases not matched to a gene: 3. Germline CDR1 is MRHNA and CDR2 is SNTAGT. CDR3 length: 15 amino acids. The CDR3 region is CASSDSGGETGELFF. CDR3 bases: TGTGCCAGCAGTGACTCGGGAGGGGAAACCGGGGAGCTGTTTTTT.

The V call is TRBV10-2, the J call TRBJ2-2; D is unclear. The CDR3 runs to 10 residues. Germline-derived CDR1 and CDR2 are WSHSY and SAAADI. Trimming removed 8 bases from V and 8 bases from J, with 6 bases in between. The CDR3: CASYAGELFF. CDR3 DNA: TGCGCCAGCTACGCTGGGGAGCTGTTTTTT.

The chain is built from TRBV6-5 and TRBJ1-1, with TRBD1 matching over 7 bases. The CDR3 runs 14 residues. With V trimmed by 2 bases and J by 3 bases, 3 bases remained unmatched. CDR1 and CDR2 (germline): MNHEY, SVGAGI. CDR3 DNA sequence: TGTGCCAGCAGTTACAAGGGGGCCTACACTGAAGCTTTCTTT. Its translation is CASSYKGAYTEAFF.

This clone was found once. A single base separates this from a much larger clone, so it may be a read error. The chain joins TRBV6-4 to TRBJ2-7; TRBD2 matches 9 bases. Germline V gives CDR1 MRHNA, CDR2 SNTAGT. The CDR3 extends over 15 amino acids. CDR3 DNA sequence: TGTGCCAGCAGTGAGGGTAGCGGGAGCTCCTACGGGCAGTACTTC. Translated, it gives CASSEGSGSSYGQYF.

This chain links TRBV5-1 with TRBJ2-7, with 7 bases lining up with TRBD1. Per the germline V gene, CDR1 is SGHRS and CDR2 is YFSETQ. CDR3 size: 14 residues. J gave up 4 bases and V 4 bases, and 8 bases lay outside the gene matches. The CDR3 sequence: CASSQGVRGYEQYF. For the CDR3, the DNA is TGCGCCAGCAGCCAGGGGGTCCGTGGTTACGAGCAGTACTTC.

The chain uses TRBV25-1 and TRBJ2-1, with 8 bases aligning to TRBD2. V dropped 3 bases and J dropped 8; count of bases not matched to a gene: 6. CDR1 is MGHDK, CDR2 SYGVNS, per germline. The CDR3 sequence is 14 residues long. CDR3 DNA: TGTGCCAGCAGTGACGGGAGCGGGAGTTATGAGCAGTTCTTC. This sequence encodes CASSDGSGSYEQFF.

The rearrangement links TRBV28 to TRBJ1-3, with 10 bases aligning to TRBD1. The germline CDR1 and CDR2 sequences are MDHEN and SYDVKM. The V segment lost 5 bases and the J segment 0 bases; nucleotides outside the gene matches: 7. The CDR3 loop spans 17 amino acids. This CDR3 is CASSTWDRGHSGNTIYF. In DNA, the CDR3 is TGTGCCAGCAGTACCTGGGACAGGGGACACTCTGGAAACACCATATATTTT.

This clone has ten or more counts. The genes are TRBV4-1 and TRBJ1-5; D remains ambiguous. The V end was cut by 0 bases, the J end by 7 bases, with 7 bases between. From germline, CDR1 is MGHRA and CDR2 YSYEKL. The CDR3 length is 13 residues. The CDR3 sequence is CASSQDPGQPQHF. The CDR3 DNA reads as TGCGCCAGCAGCCAAGATCCGGGACAGCCCCAGCATTTT.

V is TRBV27 and J is TRBJ2-7; 16 bases are a match to TRBD2. Germline assignment: CDR1 MNHEY and CDR2 SMNVEV (reference sequence). V shed 2 bases, J shed 5 bases, and the junction held 12 bases outside the gene matches. The CDR3 totals 19 residues. The CDR3 loop reads CASSLEGLAGGTSVDEQYF. In DNA, the CDR3 is TGTGCCAGCAGTTTAGAGGGACTAGCGGGAGGGACCTCTGTAGACGAGCAGTACTTC.

This clone was observed a handful of times. V usage is TRBV27 and J usage is TRBJ2-1; the match to TRBD2 covers 10 bases. V gave up 2 bases and J gave up 4 bases; unmatched junction bases: 14. Germline V gives CDR1 MNHEY, CDR2 SMNVEV (reference sequence). CDR3 length: 19 residues. CDR3 DNA sequence: TGTGCCAGCAGTTTACTAGCGGGGGCACCCAGGGAGAGGTACAATGAGCAGTTCTTC. Protein: CASSLLAGAPRERYNEQFF.

This clone was counted many times. The chain uses TRBV11-2 and TRBJ1-1, with 7 bases that match TRBD1. CDR3 length: 14 amino acids. The V gene's germline CDR1 is SGHAT and CDR2 FQNNGV. With V trimmed by 3 bases and J by 3 bases, 4 bases remained unmatched. This CDR3 reads CASSLSRGDTEAFF. In DNA form, the CDR3 reads TGTGCCAGCAGCTTGTCCAGGGGGGACACTGAAGCTTTCTTT.

This chain uses TRBV5-1 with TRBJ2-7; no reliable D call. Trimming stripped 5 bases from V and 2 bases from J, with 14 bases between. Germline CDR1 and CDR2: SGHRS and YFSETQ. The CDR3 has 14 amino acids. CDR3 nucleotides: TGCGCCAGCAGGTTGACCCCCAGCCCCTACGAGCAGTACTTC. This sequence encodes CASRLTPSPYEQYF.

V and J are TRBV7-9 and TRBJ2-7; the D gene is possibly TRBD2 (6 bases). V was shortened by 8 bases and J by 4 bases, with 12 bases between the two germline ends. From germline, CDR1 is SEHNR and CDR2 FQNEAQ (reference sequence). The CDR3 sequence is 12 residues long. CDR3 amino acids: CASALGGYEQYF. In nucleotides, the CDR3 is TGTGCCAGCGCCCTGGGGGGTTACGAGCAGTACTTC.

The chain recombines TRBV7-8 with TRBJ2-6; D is ambiguous. Deletions cut 5 bases from V and 2 bases from J, with 7 bases between. From germline, CDR1 is SGHVS and CDR2 FQNEAQ. The CDR3 consists of 14 residues. The CDR3 here is CASSERTGANVLTF. Here the CDR3 DNA reads TGTGCCAGCAGCGAAAGAACTGGGGCCAACGTCCTGACTTTC.

J is TRBJ1-1 and V is TRBV4-1; no reliable D call. The CDR3 extends over 14 amino acids. Trimming took off 5 bases at V and 7 bases at J, with 17 bases between the two ends. CDR1 MGHRA and CDR2 YSYEKL come from the germline V gene. In DNA, the CDR3 is TGCGCCAGCAGCTTCCGGCCCTTCGGGATTGAAGCTTTCTTT. Residues: CASSFRPFGIEAFF.

This sequence joins TRBV2 and TRBJ2-5; 9 bases align to TRBD1. Germline V CDR1 and CDR2: SNHLY, FYNNEI. J gave up 1 base and V 7 bases, and 10 bases lay outside the gene matches. The CDR3 runs to 16 residues. CDR3 residues: CASTPTGGPFQETQYF. In DNA form, the CDR3 reads TGTGCCAGCACGCCTACAGGGGGCCCGTTCCAAGAGACCCAGTACTTC.

The V and J genes are TRBV27 and TRBJ1-1; maybe TRBD1 (5 bases). The germline V gene has CDR1 MNHEY and CDR2 SMNVEV (reference sequence). V was pared by 4 bases and J by 1 base, with 10 bases between. This CDR3 region has 14 residues. This CDR3 is CASSSGTGNTEAFF. As DNA, the CDR3 is TGTGCCAGCAGTTCCGGGACGGGGAACACTGAAGCTTTCTTT.

This clone appeared a few times. This sequence joins TRBV27 and TRBJ2-6, with 8 bases identical to TRBD1. Per germline, CDR1 MNHEY and CDR2 SMNVEV (reference sequence). This CDR3 is built from 17 residues. V trimming: 5 bases; J trimming: 3 bases; junction bases outside the gene matches: 9. CDR3 sequence: CASSRRAGGNGANVLTF. The CDR3 DNA is TGTGCCAGCAGTCGACGGGCAGGGGGCAATGGGGCCAACGTCCTGACTTTC.

This clone was observed once. The chain has TRBV29-1 and TRBJ2-1; D tentatively fits TRBD1 or TRBD2 (6 bases each). Germline CDR1 and CDR2: SQVTM and ANQGSEA. The CDR3 spans 20 residues. V lost 4 bases, J lost 0 bases, and 28 bases lay in between. CDR3 nucleotide sequence: TGCAGCGTTGTGGGGGGCCTAGCGACAGTGATATTGCTCTCCTACAATGAGCAGTTCTTC. It codes for CSVVGGLATVILLSYNEQFF.

The rearrangement links TRBV28 to TRBJ1-2; no firm D call. The CDR3 consists of 16 residues. Germline V gene sequence: CDR1 MDHEN, CDR2 SYDVKM. Trimming pared 6 bases from V and 0 bases from J, leaving 17 bases between. CDR3 bases: TGTGCCAGCAGCCGCCCCCTCGACACGGCTAACTATGGCTACACCTTC. As protein: CASSRPLDTANYGYTF.

J is TRBJ2-7 and V is TRBV6-5; 7 bases align to TRBD1. The CDR3 spans 15 residues. The V gene's germline CDR1 is MNHEY and CDR2 SVGAGI. The trim removed 4 bases at V and 0 bases at J, leaving 6 bases unmatched. As DNA, the CDR3 is TGTGCCAGCAGTTCCGGACAGGCTAGCTCCTACGAGCAGTACTTC. Its protein product is CASSSGQASSYEQYF.

The chain employs TRBV2 and TRBJ2-7, with D hard to call. The germline V gene encodes CDR1 SNHLY and CDR2 FYNNEI. Trimming left V 7 bases short and J 6 bases short, with 10 bases between. The CDR3 is 11 amino acids. The CDR3 region is CASIFLLEQYF. CDR3 nucleotide sequence: TGTGCCAGCATATTCCTTCTCGAGCAGTACTTC.